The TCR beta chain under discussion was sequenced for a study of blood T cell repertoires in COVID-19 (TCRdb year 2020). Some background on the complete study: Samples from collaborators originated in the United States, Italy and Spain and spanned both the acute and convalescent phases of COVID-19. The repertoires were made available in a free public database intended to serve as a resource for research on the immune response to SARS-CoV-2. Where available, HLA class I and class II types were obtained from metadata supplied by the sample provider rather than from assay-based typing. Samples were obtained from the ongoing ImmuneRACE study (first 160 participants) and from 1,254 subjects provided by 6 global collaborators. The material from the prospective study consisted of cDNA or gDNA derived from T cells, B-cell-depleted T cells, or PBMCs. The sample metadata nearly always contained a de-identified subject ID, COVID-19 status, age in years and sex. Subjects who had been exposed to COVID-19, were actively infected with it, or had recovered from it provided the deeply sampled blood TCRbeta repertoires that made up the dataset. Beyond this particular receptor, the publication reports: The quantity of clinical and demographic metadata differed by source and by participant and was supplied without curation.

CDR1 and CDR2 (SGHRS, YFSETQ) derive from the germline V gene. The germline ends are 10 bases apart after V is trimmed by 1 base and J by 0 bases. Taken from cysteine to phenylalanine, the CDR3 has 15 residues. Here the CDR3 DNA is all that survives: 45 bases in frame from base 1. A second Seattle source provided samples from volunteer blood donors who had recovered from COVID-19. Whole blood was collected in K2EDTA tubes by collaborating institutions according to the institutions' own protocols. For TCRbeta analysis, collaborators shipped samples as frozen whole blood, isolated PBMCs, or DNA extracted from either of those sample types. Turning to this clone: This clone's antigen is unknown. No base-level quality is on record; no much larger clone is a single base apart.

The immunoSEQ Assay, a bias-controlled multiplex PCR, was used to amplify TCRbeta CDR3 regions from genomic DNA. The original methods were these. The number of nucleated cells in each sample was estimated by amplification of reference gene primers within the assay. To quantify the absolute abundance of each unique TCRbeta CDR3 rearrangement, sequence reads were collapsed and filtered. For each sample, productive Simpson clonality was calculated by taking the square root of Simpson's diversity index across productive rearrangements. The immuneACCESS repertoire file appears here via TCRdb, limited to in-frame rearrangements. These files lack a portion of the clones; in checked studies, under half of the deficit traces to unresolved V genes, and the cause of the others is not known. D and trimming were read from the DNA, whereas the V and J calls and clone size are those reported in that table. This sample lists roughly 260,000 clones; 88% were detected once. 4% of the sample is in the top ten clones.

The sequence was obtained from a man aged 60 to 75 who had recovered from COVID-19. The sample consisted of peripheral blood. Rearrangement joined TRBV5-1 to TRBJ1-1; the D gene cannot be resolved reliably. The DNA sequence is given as TGCGCCAGCAGCTTGTTGACTGTCTTGAACACTGAAGCTTTCTTT. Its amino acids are CASSLLTVLNTEAFF.